This TCR beta chain was identified in a study of spatial heterogeneity in lung cancer. Across the whole study: The library had UMIs, and each TCR and UMI pair averaged more than ten raw reads.

Only a few counts were recorded for this clonotype. This beta chain is a stray sequence in a library constructed for alpha chains; its clone size is not meaningful. TCRdb recomputed calls from the 5' RACE reads with MiXCR, one row per CDR3 protein. The table includes 4,000 or so distinct CDR3 sequences, roughly 33% detected once. Time point meaning: sample taken at primary tumor resection. The authors sequenced whole RNA from tumor, nontumor lung or frozen PBMC without sorting. The CDR3 consists of 14 residues. CDR1 is DFQATT and CDR2 is SNEGSKA in the germline V gene (reference sequence). Trimming removed 0 bases at V and 5 bases at J, with 11 bases between.

V is TRBV20-1 and J is TRBJ2-1; D unclear. The input for sequencing was PBMCs, taken at surgery. This receptor was identified in a male donor with early-stage non-small cell lung cancer. The CDR3 protein is CSARDPWENNEQFF. CDR3 nucleotides: TGCAGTGCTAGAGATCCCTGGGAAAACAATGAGCAGTTCTTC.